Shown below are 19 T cell receptor beta chains from a single sample sequenced in a study of blood T cell repertoires in COVID-19. Using immunoSEQ multiplex PCR, the repertoire was profiled, and TCRdb retains in-frame clones only, with some absent. The data show about 250,000 clones, with approximately 90% seen just once and around 0.8% held by the top ten. The specimen sequenced was peripheral blood. These receptors originate from a man aged 30 to 39 with acute or convalescent COVID-19.

CDR3 residues: CASSLWTGENQPQHF. For the CDR3, the DNA is TGTGCCAGCAGTTTGTGGACAGGGGAAAATCAGCCCCAGCATTTT. The chain links TRBV28 to TRBJ1-5; 9 bases agree with TRBD1. There are 15 residues in the CDR3. From germline, CDR1 is MDHEN and CDR2 SYDVKM. Trimming cost V 3 bases and J 4 bases; bases outside gene matches: 4.

CDR3 in DNA: TGTGCCAGCAGCTTAGGAGGGGGCGGTTCTGAGCAGTATTTT. Translation: CASSLGGGGSEQYF. This chain links TRBV7-3 with TRBJ2-3; perhaps TRBD1 as D (7 bases). The V end lost 2 bases, the J end lost 11 bases, and 17 bases lay between the germline ends. The germline gives CDR1 SGHTA, CDR2 FQGTGA. CDR3 length equals 14 residues.

In nucleotides, the CDR3 is TGTGCCTGGAGTCCCGGGGGGGAAGCTTTCTTT. Amino acid sequence: CAWSPGGEAFF. The rearrangement uses TRBV30 and TRBJ1-1; tentative D call: TRBD1 (5 bases). Trimming took off 2 bases at V and 8 bases at J, with 9 bases between the two ends. The CDR3 extends over 11 amino acids. CDR1 and CDR2 (germline): GTSNPN, SVGIG (reference sequence).

The chain couples TRBV19 to TRBJ1-3; maybe TRBD1 (5 bases). The CDR3 has 16 amino acids. Germline lookup yields CDR1 LNHDA and CDR2 SQIVND (reference sequence). V lost 4 bases and J 3 bases, leaving 16 bases between the germline ends. CDR3 loop: CASSRIQDLSGNTIYF. Here the CDR3 DNA reads TGTGCCAGTAGTAGAATACAGGACCTCAGTGGAAACACCATATATTTT.

The genes are TRBV30 and TRBJ1-1; D gene uncertain. Germline V lookup: CDR1 GTSNPN, CDR2 SVGIG (reference sequence). The length of the CDR3 is 11 residues. With 8 bases removed from V and 3 bases from J, the gap between germline ends came to 10 bases. This CDR3 reads CAAERDTEAFF. The CDR3 DNA reads as TGTGCCGCCGAGCGGGACACTGAAGCTTTCTTT.

The chain carries TRBV2 and TRBJ2-3, with unresolved D. Germline CDR1 reads SNHLY; CDR2 reads FYNNEI. The V and J ends lost 2 bases and 2 bases respectively, with 11 bases between them. CDR3 size: 15 residues. The CDR3: CASSELGTPTDTQYF. The DNA of the CDR3 is TGTGCCAGCAGTGAACTGGGCACCCCCACAGATACGCAGTATTTT.

This clone was counted only a few times. The gene calls are TRBV28 and TRBJ1-5; D call uncertain. The CDR3 is 14 amino acids. The V gene lost 5 bases and the J gene lost 11 bases, with 19 bases spanning the gap. CDR1 is MDHEN, CDR2 SYDVKM, per germline. The CDR3 DNA reads as TGTGCCAGCAGTCTTCGCGTCTTGGACTGGGCCCAGCATTTT. It encodes CASSLRVLDWAQHF.

This clone was observed once. CDR3 nucleotides: TGTGCCAGCAGCTTAGGGCCAAACCTCAGGGAGGGTCAGCCCCAGCATTTT. Translating it yields CASSLGPNLREGQPQHF. The chain recombines TRBV7-9 with TRBJ1-5; D might be TRBD1 (5 bases). The CDR3 has 17 residues. Germline V gene lookup returns CDR1 SEHNR and CDR2 FQNEAQ (reference sequence). Trimming took 1 base from V and 6 from J, leaving 19 bases between them.

In this sample, this clone turned up once. The chain combines TRBV7-9 with TRBJ2-5; TRBD1 aligns across 11 bases. Trimming removed 5 bases from V and 5 bases from J; junction bases left unmatched: 4. Germline CDR1 and CDR2: SEHNR and FQNEAQ (reference sequence). The CDR3 consists of 14 residues. CDR3 sequence (DNA): TGTGCCAGCAGCCTCCGGACAGGGGGCGAGACCCAGTACTTC. Protein product: CASSLRTGGETQYF.

This clone was counted only a few times. The chain links TRBV5-5 to TRBJ2-6, with TRBD1 identical over 11 bases. The trim removed 3 bases at V and 2 bases at J, leaving 10 bases unmatched. Looked up from germline, CDR1 is SGHKS and CDR2 is YYEKEE (reference sequence). CDR3 length equals 19 residues. In DNA form, the CDR3 reads TGTGCCAGCAGCTGGGGCGGGGACAGGGGGGTCGCTGGGGCCAACGTCCTGACTTTC. Amino acids: CASSWGGDRGVAGANVLTF.

The chain recombines TRBV28 with TRBJ1-1, with D maybe TRBD1 (5 bases). The V and J ends lost 1 base and 1 base respectively, with 13 bases between them. The CDR3 totals 16 residues. Germline V gene sequence: CDR1 MDHEN, CDR2 SYDVKM. The CDR3, as DNA: TGTGCCAGCAGTTTATATCAGACAGCAACGAACACTGAAGCTTTCTTT. This codes for CASSLYQTATNTEAFF.

The rearrangement uses TRBV4-1 and TRBJ2-7, with 14 bases fitting TRBD2. Looked up from germline, CDR1 is MGHRA and CDR2 is YSYEKL. Trimming took 1 base from V and 3 from J; bases not matched to a gene: 2. The CDR3 spans 16 residues. CDR3 DNA: TGCGCCAGCAGCCAAGCGACTAGCGGGAGGGTCTACGAGCAGTACTTC. It encodes CASSQATSGRVYEQYF.

This clone was seen a handful of times. The CDR3 region has the DNA TGCGCCAGCACTAACATCGGGAATGAAAAACTGTTTTTT. Translation: CASTNIGNEKLFF. The rearrangement joins TRBV10-2 to TRBJ1-4; D uncertain. V was clipped by 7 bases and J by 5 bases, with 11 bases between them. The germline V gene encodes CDR1 WSHSY and CDR2 SAAADI. The CDR3 length is 13 residues.

The V and J genes are TRBV11-2 and TRBJ2-5; 16 nucleotides agree with TRBD2. J lost 2 bases, V lost 5 bases, and 2 bases had no gene match. Per germline, CDR1 SGHAT and CDR2 FQNNGV. The CDR3 is 16 amino acids. CDR3 DNA sequence: TGTGCCAGCAGCCCGGGACTAGCGGGGGGGCAAGAGACCCAGTACTTC. Its protein is CASSPGLAGGQETQYF.

The chain combines TRBV7-9 with TRBJ2-2; possible D gene TRBD1, 6 bases. CDR3 length: 15 amino acids. Per the germline V gene, CDR1 is SEHNR and CDR2 is FQNEAQ (reference sequence). Trimming removed 5 bases at V and 4 bases at J, with 14 bases between. The chain's CDR3 is CASSHRVGSTGELFF. CDR3 bases: TGTGCCAGCAGCCACAGGGTCGGTTCCACCGGGGAGCTGTTTTTT. Looking up the rest from reference TRBV7-9 and TRBJ2-2 gives the full variable domain: DTGVSQNPRHKITKRGQNVTFRCDPISEHNRLYWYRQTLGQGPEFLTYFQNEAQLEKSRLLSDRFSAERPKGSFSTLEIQRTEQGDSAMYLCASSHRVGSTGELFFGEGSRLTVL.

The V gene is TRBV5-1, the J gene TRBJ2-7; 8 bases align to TRBD1. The V gene end was trimmed by 0 bases and the J gene end by 7 bases; junction bases not matched to a gene: 6. The CDR3 covers 14 residues. The germline CDR1 and CDR2 sequences are SGHRS and YFSETQ. CDR3 nucleotides: TGCGCCAGCAGCTTGGACAGGGGGACGGGAGAGCAGTACTTC. Translating it yields CASSLDRGTGEQYF.

The chain uses TRBV15 and TRBJ1-3; D possibly corresponds to TRBD1 (6 bases). The ends were cut back, 2 bases at V and 0 bases at J, with 14 bases in the middle. CDR3 length: 17 residues. The germline gives CDR1 LNHNV, CDR2 YYDKDF (reference sequence). CDR3 DNA: TGTGCCACCAGCAGACAATACAGGGACGACTCTGGAAACACCATATATTTT. It yields the protein CATSRQYRDDSGNTIYF. Combining the CDR3 with reference TRBV15 and TRBJ1-3 gives the whole variable domain DAMVIQNPRYQVTQFGKPVTLSCSQTLNHNVMYWYQQKSSQAPKLLFHYYDKDFNNEADTPDNFQSRRPNTSFCFLDIRSPGLGDTAMYLCATSRQYRDDSGNTIYFGEGSWLTVV.

The rearrangement uses TRBV12-5 and TRBJ1-5; 8 bases fit TRBD1. The V gene end was trimmed by 2 bases and the J gene end by 5 bases; junction bases not matched to a gene: 2. The CDR3 sequence is 14 residues long. From germline, CDR1 is LGHNT and CDR2 FRNRAP. CDR3 sequence: CASGLMTGDQPQHF. The CDR3 DNA follows: TGTGCTAGTGGTTTGATGACAGGGGATCAGCCCCAGCATTTT.

The V call is TRBV3-1 (or the pseudogene TRBV3-2), the J call TRBJ2-5, with TRBD1 matching over 7 bases. This CDR3 spans 14 amino acids. Germline V gene sequence: CDR1 LGHDT, CDR2 YNNKEL (reference sequence). V shed 4 bases, J shed 1 base, and the junction held 3 bases outside the gene matches. CDR3 loop: CASSPGQIQETQYF. CDR3 nucleotides: TGTGCCAGCAGCCCGGGACAGATCCAAGAGACCCAGTACTTC.